The rows below give T cell receptor beta chains drawn from one sample of a study of cytomegalovirus exposure and HLA in healthy donors. TCRdb's table, derived via immunoSEQ multiplex PCR, lists solely in-frame clones and lacks some. The sample has over 200,000 clones; 90% are singletons. Sequenced sample: PBMCs. The receptor source for this set is a young woman in good health and CMV-seronegative. Each CDR3 is given with its conserved first and last residue. D genes are given only for firm matches. Some rows mark clone size as missing; the rest say once, few, many or name a class of expanded clone.

cdr3_nt,cdr3_aa,j_call,d_call,cdr3_length,clone_size,v_call
TGTGCCAGCAGGGGAGCTAACTATGGCTACACCTTC,CASRGANYGYTF,TRBJ1-2,.,12,.,TRBV27
TGTGCCAGCACCCAGGGGGGAACTGAAGCTTTCTTT,CASTQGGTEAFF,TRBJ1-1,TRBD1,12,.,TRBV7-9
TGTGCCAGCAGGCAGACAGGGGGAACTAATGAAAAACTGTTTTTT,CASRQTGGTNEKLFF,TRBJ1-4,TRBD1,15,.,TRBV2
TGTGCCAGTTCCGGGACAGCCTCCTACGAGCAGTACTTC,CASSGTASYEQYF,TRBJ2-7,TRBD1,13,few,TRBV7-8
TGTGCCAGCACTAAGCAGGGTTCTGGGGCCAACGTCCTGACTTTC,CASTKQGSGANVLTF,TRBJ2-6,.,15,.,TRBV7-3
TGTGCCAGCAGTCAGAGCGGGGTTAGCACAGATACGCAGTATTTT,CASSQSGVSTDTQYF,TRBJ2-3,TRBD2,15,.,TRBV2
TGTGCCACCAGCATGGACAGGAACACTGAAGCTTTCTTT,CATSMDRNTEAFF,TRBJ1-1,.,13,.,TRBV15
TGCGCCAGCAGCCAAGATCATTACAGTACGAACACTGAAGCTTTCTTT,CASSQDHYSTNTEAFF,TRBJ1-1,.,16,.,TRBV4-3
TGCGCCAGCAGCCAAGACGGGGGGCCTAGGGACGAGCAGTACTTC,CASSQDGGPRDEQYF,TRBJ2-7,.,15,.,TRBV4-3
TGTGCCAGCAGCGTAGCAGGGGCCCAAGAGACCCAGTACTTC,CASSVAGAQETQYF,TRBJ2-5,.,14,.,TRBV9
TGTGCCAGCAGCCCTTTCGGGGACACCGGGGAGCTGTTTTTT,CASSPFGDTGELFF,TRBJ2-2,.,14,few,TRBV27
TGTGCCAGCAGTGACTCGAGCGGGGGCGCAGATACGCAGTATTTT,CASSDSSGGADTQYF,TRBJ2-3,TRBD2,15,few,TRBV6-4
TGTGCCAGCAGCCGGGGACTAGCGGGGGAAAATGAGCAGTTCTTC,CASSRGLAGENEQFF,TRBJ2-1,TRBD2,15,.,TRBV11-3
TGCGCCAGTCGTCAGACAGGGTATGAAGCCGGGGAGCTGTTTTTT,CASRQTGYEAGELFF,TRBJ2-2,TRBD1,15,.,TRBV5-1
TGTGCCAGCAGCTCTGACAGGGACTACAATGAGCAGTTCTTC,CASSSDRDYNEQFF,TRBJ2-1,TRBD1,14,.,TRBV11-3
TGCGCCAGCTCGAGCGGGGGAATCTACGAGCAGTACTTC,CASSSGGIYEQYF,TRBJ2-7,TRBD2,13,.,TRBV4-1
TGTGCCAGCAGCTTAGGTGGCGGGGGGACGCAAGAGACCCAGTACTTC,CASSLGGGGTQETQYF,TRBJ2-5,TRBD2,16,.,TRBV11-2
TGTGCCAGCAGCCCCCGGACAGGGGAAGACCTCACAGATACGCAGTATTTT,CASSPRTGEDLTDTQYF,TRBJ2-3,TRBD1,17,.,TRBV7-9
TGTGCCTGGAGTGGAGCAGGGATGCATTCCTACGAGCAGTACTTC,CAWSGAGMHSYEQYF,TRBJ2-7,.,15,few,TRBV30
TGTGCCAGCAGTTTGGTAGCGGGGGGACCGGATGGGGAGCTGTTTTTT,CASSLVAGGPDGELFF,TRBJ2-2,TRBD2,16,.,TRBV28
TGTGCCAGCAGCGGGACAGGACCTTATCAGCCCCAGCATTTT,CASSGTGPYQPQHF,TRBJ1-5,TRBD1,14,.,TRBV5-8
TGTGCCAGCAGAAGGGACATAACTAACTATGGCTACACCTTC,CASRRDITNYGYTF,TRBJ1-2,.,14,.,TRBV6-5
TGCGCCAGCAGCTTGATGGGGGGTACCCTCAACTATGGCTACACCTTC,CASSLMGGTLNYGYTF,TRBJ1-2,.,16,few,TRBV5-1
TGCGCCAGCAGCCAAATGACAGAATCCTACGAGCAGTACTTC,CASSQMTESYEQYF,TRBJ2-7,.,14,.,TRBV4-3
TGTGCCAGTAGTATCAGGGTTGTAAAAGATACGCAGTATTTT,CASSIRVVKDTQYF,TRBJ2-3,.,14,.,TRBV19
TGTGCCAGCAGCTTTGGCCCCCTAGCGATCAGCCAAGACAATGAGCAGTTCTTC,CASSFGPLAISQDNEQFF,TRBJ2-1,.,18,.,TRBV5-4
TGTGCCAGCAGCCAAGATCCGACTGAAGCTTTCTTT,CASSQDPTEAFF,TRBJ1-1,.,12,.,TRBV4-2
TGCGCCAGCAGCCCTGGGGGCTCTGAAAAACTGTTTTTT,CASSPGGSEKLFF,TRBJ1-4,.,13,.,TRBV10-2
TGTGCCAGCAGTTACCCTTTGAGCGGGGCCTCTGGGGAGCAGTACTTC,CASSYPLSGASGEQYF,TRBJ2-7,TRBD2,16,.,TRBV6-9
TGTGCCAGCAGCTTGGAGATTTGGCAGAGGCATGGTGGCTACACCTTC,CASSLEIWQRHGGYTF,TRBJ1-2,.,16,.,TRBV5-6
TGTGCCAGCAGTGACTCGCGGGGGGGCCATGAGCAGTTCTTC,CASSDSRGGHEQFF,TRBJ2-1,TRBD2,14,.,TRBV6-4
TGTGCCATCAGTGAGTCGACGGGGGGTCGGTATGGCTACACCTTC,CAISESTGGRYGYTF,TRBJ1-2,.,15,.,TRBV10-3
TGCGCCAGCAGCCAATTGGCAGATGAAGCTTTCTTT,CASSQLADEAFF,TRBJ1-1,.,12,.,TRBV4-1
TGTGCCAGCAGTGAAGCTGGAGGAAGAGAGGGCTACACCTTC,CASSEAGGREGYTF,TRBJ1-2,.,14,.,TRBV2
TGTGCCAGCAACGGCCAGGGGAATTCACCCCTCCACTTT,CASNGQGNSPLHF,TRBJ1-6,.,13,.,TRBV11-2
TGTGCCAGCAGCTTGATGGGGCTAGCGGGGGGGGTCGAAGATACGCAGTATTTT,CASSLMGLAGGVEDTQYF,TRBJ2-3,TRBD2,18,.,TRBV5-4
TGTGCTAGCAGCTTAAGACAGTACACCGGGGAGCTGTTTTTT,CASSLRQYTGELFF,TRBJ2-2,.,14,few,TRBV7-7
TGTGCCAGCTCACCGTACATGGCAGGCGCGTTGAACACTGAAGCTTTCTTT,CASSPYMAGALNTEAFF,TRBJ1-1,.,17,.,TRBV18
TGTGCCAGCAGCTTGACAGACTACACTGAAGCTTTCTTT,CASSLTDYTEAFF,TRBJ1-1,.,13,.,TRBV9
TGTGCCAGCAGCCAAGCAAACACCGGGGAGCTGTTTTTT,CASSQANTGELFF,TRBJ2-2,.,13,.,TRBV7-2
TGTGCCAGCAGCTTTACAACAGGGGGCTTCGACTACGAGCAGTACTTC,CASSFTTGGFDYEQYF,TRBJ2-7,TRBD1,16,.,TRBV7-9
TGTGCCAGTACCCCCAAAGGAACAGGGGGCTATGGCTACACCTTC,CASTPKGTGGYGYTF,TRBJ1-2,TRBD1,15,.,TRBV19
TGTGCCAGCAGCTTGAGCGGAGGGTCCTACGAGCAGTACTTC,CASSLSGGSYEQYF,TRBJ2-7,.,14,.,TRBV5-4
TGTGCCAGCAGTCCACAGGGCCGGCAGCCCCAGCATTTT,CASSPQGRQPQHF,TRBJ1-5,.,13,.,TRBV2
TGTGCCAGTAGTATGGCAGGGGGCGGCTATGGCTACACCTTC,CASSMAGGGYGYTF,TRBJ1-2,TRBD1,14,once,TRBV19
TGCGCCAGCAGCTTGCGAGGGACTGATGAAAAACTGTTTTTT,CASSLRGTDEKLFF,TRBJ1-4,.,14,.,TRBV5-1
TGCGCCAGCAGCCAACTGCGGGGGCTCTCCAATGAGCAGTTCTTC,CASSQLRGLSNEQFF,TRBJ2-1,.,15,.,TRBV4-1
TGTGCCAGCAGTTCGACGGACAGGGCAGAGACCCAGTACTTC,CASSSTDRAETQYF,TRBJ2-5,TRBD1,14,.,TRBV28
TGTGCCAGCAGCCCGACAGGGGGAGGGTACGAGCAGTACTTC,CASSPTGGGYEQYF,TRBJ2-7,TRBD1,14,.,TRBV7-3